The 9 T cell receptor beta chains in this list originate from one sample, sequenced in a study of T-cell memory formation after mild COVID-19. MiXCR, applied by TCRdb to the 5' RACE reads, yields one record per CDR3 protein. The repertoire holds about 540,000 distinct CDR3 sequences, with about a fifth as singletons. Sequenced: PBMCs or a T cell subset sorted from them (not recorded which). The receptors originated from an adult woman who had mild COVID-19 (a few samples of this study predate the infection). Cell type and time point are not known.

V usage is TRBV4-1 and J usage is TRBJ1-3; a weak D match, TRBD1 (5 bases). The CDR3 totals 16 residues. V shed 4 bases and J shed 2 bases, with 15 bases lying between them. CDR1 is MGHRA and CDR2 is YSYEKL in the germline V gene. The CDR3 region is CASSPLFRDAGNTIYF. CDR3 coding DNA: TGCGCCAGCAGCCCACTCTTCAGGGACGCTGGAAACACCATATATTTT.

This clonotype was seen many times. The chain links TRBV9 to TRBJ2-2; the D is unclear. CDR3 length equals 14 residues. Between the trimmed V and J ends, which lost 0 bases and 1 base, there was a span of 4 bases. CDR1 is SGDLS and CDR2 is YYNGEE in the germline V gene. The chain's CDR3 is CASSVARNTGELFF. The CDR3 nucleotides are TGTGCCAGCAGCGTAGCCAGGAACACCGGGGAGCTGTTTTTT.

This clonotype appeared many times. The rearrangement uses TRBV20-1 and TRBJ1-6; D ambiguous. CDR3 size: 15 residues. The V and J ends lost 7 bases and 7 bases respectively, with 20 bases between them. Germline V gene lookup returns CDR1 DFQATT and CDR2 SNEGSKA (reference sequence). This chain's CDR3 is CSVQSGGQQNSPLHF. The CDR3 region has the DNA TGCAGTGTCCAGAGCGGCGGGCAGCAGAATTCACCCCTCCACTTT.

This chain joins TRBV6-5 and TRBJ2-4, with TRBD1 identical over 9 bases. The V and J ends lost 2 bases and 7 bases, in that order; junction bases with no gene match: 3. This CDR3 comprises 14 residues. Germline V gives CDR1 MNHEY, CDR2 SVGAGI. This CDR3 reads CASSYGTGSNIQYF. CDR3 bases: TGTGCCAGCAGTTACGGGACAGGGTCGAACATTCAGTACTTC.

This clonotype has just a few counts. The chain uses TRBV11-3 and TRBJ2-2, with TRBD1 as a possible D gene (5 bases). Germline V gene data show CDR1 as SGHNT and CDR2 as YENEEA. This CDR3 spans 15 amino acids. Trimming cost V 1 base and J 3 bases, with 9 bases left between them. CDR3 loop: CASSLARVDTGELFF. CDR3 DNA: TGTGCCAGCAGCTTAGCCAGGGTCGACACCGGGGAGCTGTTTTTT.

This clonotype was observed a few times. The gene calls are TRBV4-3 and TRBJ1-1; D is unclear. V dropped 4 bases and J dropped 1 base, with 13 bases sitting between them. The CDR3 has 15 amino acids. Germline CDR1 reads LGHNA; CDR2 reads YSLEER. The CDR3 reads CASSPLIESNTEAFF. Written as DNA, the CDR3 is TGCGCCAGCAGCCCGCTGATAGAGTCGAACACTGAAGCTTTCTTT.

As DNA, the CDR3 is TGTGCCAGCAGTTACAATCCGGGTGAGCAGTACTTC. Protein product: CASSYNPGEQYF. The chain joins TRBV6-6 to TRBJ2-7; D is uncertain. Germline-derived CDR1 and CDR2 are MNHNY and SVGAGI (reference sequence). The CDR3 has 12 amino acids. Deletions cut 2 bases from V and 7 bases from J, with 9 bases between.

CDR3 residues: CASSLESVGERSNQPQHF. In DNA form, the CDR3 reads TGTGCCAGCAGCTTAGAGTCGGTCGGGGAGCGAAGCAATCAGCCCCAGCATTTT. The gene calls are TRBV7-9 and TRBJ1-5; no definite D call. The CDR3 consists of 18 residues. The germline V gene encodes CDR1 SEHNR and CDR2 FQNEAQ (reference sequence). Trimming took 1 base from V and 1 from J, leaving 17 bases between them.

This clonotype was counted a few times. This rearrangement joins TRBV20-1 to TRBJ2-1; 7 nucleotides match TRBD2. The V gene end was trimmed by 5 bases and the J gene end by 4 bases; junction bases not matched to a gene: 17. The germline V gene encodes CDR1 DFQATT and CDR2 SNEGSKA (reference sequence). The CDR3 length is 17 residues. The DNA of the CDR3 is TGCAGTGCTTTACCTCTAGCGGCCGCCTATGAGTACAATGAGCAGTTCTTC. It is translated as CSALPLAAAYEYNEQFF.